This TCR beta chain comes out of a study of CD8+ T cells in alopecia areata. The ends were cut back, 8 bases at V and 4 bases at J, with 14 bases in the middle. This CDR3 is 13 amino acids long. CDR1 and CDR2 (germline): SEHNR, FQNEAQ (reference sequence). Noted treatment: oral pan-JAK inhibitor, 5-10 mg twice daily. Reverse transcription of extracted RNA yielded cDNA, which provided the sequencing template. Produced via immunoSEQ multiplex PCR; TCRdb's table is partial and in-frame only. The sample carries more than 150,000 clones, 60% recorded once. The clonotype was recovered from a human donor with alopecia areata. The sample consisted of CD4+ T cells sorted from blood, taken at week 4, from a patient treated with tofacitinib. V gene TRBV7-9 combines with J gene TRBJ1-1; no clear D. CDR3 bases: TGTGCCAGCCTCGCGAGGGCTGGCACTGAAGCTTTCTTT. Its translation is CASLARAGTEAFF.